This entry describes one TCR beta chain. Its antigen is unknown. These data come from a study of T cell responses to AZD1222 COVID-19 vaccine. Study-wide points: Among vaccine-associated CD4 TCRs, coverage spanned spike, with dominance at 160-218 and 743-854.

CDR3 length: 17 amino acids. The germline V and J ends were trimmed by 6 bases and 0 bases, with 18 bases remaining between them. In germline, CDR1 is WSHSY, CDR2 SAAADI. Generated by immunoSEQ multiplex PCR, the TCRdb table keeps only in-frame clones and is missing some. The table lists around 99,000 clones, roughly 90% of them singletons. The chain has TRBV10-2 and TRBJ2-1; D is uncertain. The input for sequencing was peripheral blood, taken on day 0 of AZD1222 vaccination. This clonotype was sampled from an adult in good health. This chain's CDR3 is CASRDDKRLGSYNEQFF. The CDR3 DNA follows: TGCGCCAGCAGAGACGACAAGAGATTAGGCTCCTACAATGAGCAGTTCTTC.